A selection of T cell receptor beta chains follows, all from one sample in a study of blood T cells in healthy people across ages. Via MiXCR, TCRdb re-called the 5' RACE reads, giving one row per CDR3 protein. The sample records about a million distinct CDR3 sequences, about 48% being singletons. The specimen sequenced was blood. These receptors were taken from a man aged 30 to 45 in good health. CDR3s include the opening cysteine and the closing phenylalanine or tryptophan.

v_gene	j_gene	len	CDR3aa
TRBV15	TRBJ1-4	15	CATSRDGMNLEKLFF
TRBV12-3/TRBV12-4	TRBJ2-1	15	CASSFLAGTSNEQFF
TRBV6-5	TRBJ2-5	20	CASSYSRLAGPAPSKETQYF
TRBV7-2	TRBJ2-7	13	CASSEDRDYEQYF
TRBV6-5	TRBJ2-1	16	CASSYLAGDAYNEQFF
TRBV11-2	TRBJ2-3	12	CASSPSIDTQYF
TRBV7-3	TRBJ1-1	13	CASSLGGFAEAFF
TRBV7-9	TRBJ1-6	16	CASSLMGRRGNSPLHF
TRBV20-1	TRBJ2-3	14	CSAGMRVGPDTQYF
TRBV29-1	TRBJ2-3	14	CSVAPGGITDTQYF
TRBV6-5	TRBJ2-1	14	CASRTGTEYNEQFF